The 28 T cell receptor beta chains in this list originate from one sample, sequenced in a study of T cells in Graves' hyperthyroidism and ophthalmopathy. RNA transcripts provided the source from which TCR beta CDR3 regions were amplified. The HTBI set primed first-round TCR CDR3 RT-PCR. TCRdb processed the multiplex PCR reads anew with MiXCR; each CDR3 protein has one entry. The sample lists 350,000 to 400,000 distinct CDR3 sequences, approximately 15% occurring once. Sequenced input: blood. Receptors were obtained from a woman aged 25 to 45 with Graves' hyperthyroidism.

This chain uses TRBV3-1 with TRBJ2-1; either TRBD1 or TRBD2 may fit D (5 bases each). Germline V gene sequence: CDR1 LGHDT, CDR2 YNNKEL (reference sequence). Trimming removed 5 bases from V and 2 bases from J, with 13 bases in between. The CDR3 sequence is 15 residues long. The CDR3 loop is CASSSGTVTYNEQFF. CDR3 coding DNA: TGTGCCAGCAGCTCCGGGACGGTGACCTACAATGAGCAGTTCTTC.

This clonotype was seen at least ten times. The chain recombines TRBV28 with TRBJ1-1; D ambiguous. The germline V gene has CDR1 MDHEN and CDR2 SYDVKM. V gave up 3 bases and J gave up 2 bases, with 7 bases separating them. This CDR3 comprises 13 residues. The CDR3 region is CASSFQTNTEAFF. CDR3 nucleotides: TGTGCCAGCAGTTTTCAGACAAACACTGAAGCTTTCTTT.

In this sample, this clonotype turned up a few times. This sequence joins TRBV13 and TRBJ2-7; D is tentatively TRBD1 or TRBD2 (5 bases each). V was pared by 2 bases and J by 7 bases, with 15 bases between. Germline CDR1 PRHDT, CDR2 FYEKMQ (reference sequence). CDR3 size: 14 residues. Here the CDR3 DNA reads TGTGCCAGCAGCTTACGCCGGGGACGGGGTGAGCAGTACTTC. Its translation: CASSLRRGRGEQYF.

The rearrangement links TRBV9 to TRBJ2-1; 7 bases align to TRBD1. This CDR3 is 16 amino acids long. The J segment lost 0 bases and the V segment lost 3 bases, leaving 6 bases of the junction unmatched. CDR1 is SGDLS, CDR2 YYNGEE, per germline. CDR3 sequence reads: CASSGPTGSSYNEQFF. CDR3 in DNA: TGTGCCAGCAGCGGCCCGACAGGGAGCTCCTACAATGAGCAGTTCTTC.

The chain uses TRBV24-1 and TRBJ2-1; 10 bases agree with TRBD2. The junction had 1 base not matched to a gene; V was cut back by 3 bases and J by 6 bases. Germline V CDR1 and CDR2: KGHDR, SFDVKD. The CDR3 sequence is 14 residues long. The CDR3 sequence is CATSDRLAGNEQFF. In DNA form, the CDR3 reads TGTGCCACCAGTGATCGACTAGCGGGCAATGAGCAGTTCTTC.

The chain joins TRBV28 to TRBJ2-1; 8 nucleotides align to TRBD2. Germline loops: CDR1 MDHEN, CDR2 SYDVKM. The ends lost 1 base at V and 7 bases at J; junction bases unmatched: 6. This CDR3 spans 15 amino acids. The CDR3 region has the DNA TGTGCCAGCAGTTTATCACGGGAGGGCCGGAATGAGCAGTTCTTC. Translating gives CASSLSREGRNEQFF.

The chain joins TRBV20-1 to TRBJ2-3; possibly TRBD2 for D (7 bases). Germline V gene data show CDR1 as DFQATT and CDR2 as SNEGSKA (reference sequence). Trimming left V 3 bases short and J 4 bases short, with 11 bases between. There are 13 residues in the CDR3. The CDR3 loop is CSARGEGADTQYF. The CDR3 DNA sequence: TGCAGTGCTAGGGGGGAGGGGGCAGATACGCAGTATTTT.

The chain recombines TRBV3-1 with TRBJ2-3, with TRBD2 matching 7 bases. V dropped 1 base and J dropped 1; count of bases not matched to a gene: 8. Germline loops: CDR1 LGHDT, CDR2 YNNKEL (reference sequence). The CDR3 consists of 17 residues. This chain's CDR3 is CASSQVGTGGRTDTQYF. CDR3 nucleotide sequence: TGTGCCAGCAGCCAAGTTGGGACGGGAGGCCGCACAGATACGCAGTATTTT.

This clonotype was detected many times. This sequence joins TRBV20-1 and TRBJ2-7; 9 bases map to TRBD2. Germline lookup yields CDR1 DFQATT and CDR2 SNEGSKA (reference sequence). This CDR3 region has 14 residues. Germline trimming cut 1 base from V and 3 bases from J; bases unmatched to any gene: 4. The CDR3 DNA reads TGCAGTGCTAGAGGAGTACTAGCGGGCTACGAGCAGTACTTC. This gives the protein CSARGVLAGYEQYF.

As regards this clonotype: With a much larger clone just one base away, this may be a read error. The genes are TRBV28 and TRBJ2-1; D remains unclear. Per germline, CDR1 MDHEN and CDR2 SYDVKM. V was shortened by 3 bases and J by 2 bases, with 8 bases between the two germline ends. This CDR3 has 14 residues. CDR3 region: CASSFGEPYNEQFF. In nucleotides, the CDR3 is TGTGCCAGCAGTTTTGGTGAGCCCTACAATGAGCAGTTCTTC.

This rearrangement joins TRBV10-2 to TRBJ2-1; D gene uncertain. V was cut by 5 bases and J by 0 bases, with 11 bases left in between. From germline, CDR1 is WSHSY and CDR2 SAAADI. This CDR3 spans 15 amino acids. This chain's CDR3 is CASSNPLSSYNEQFF. DNA of the CDR3: TGCGCCAGCAGTAATCCACTGAGCTCCTACAATGAGCAGTTCTTC.

This clonotype was observed a handful of times. J is TRBJ2-3 and V is TRBV27, with unresolved D. Between the trimmed V and J ends, which lost 6 bases and 9 bases, there was a span of 16 bases. CDR3 length equals 13 residues. In germline, CDR1 is MNHEY, CDR2 SMNVEV (reference sequence). The CDR3 DNA reads TGTGCCAGCAGCTCGTTTACTCAGGAAACGCAGTATTTT. This gives the protein CASSSFTQETQYF.

This clonotype appeared many times. The chain couples TRBV6-1 to TRBJ1-1; 8 positions agree with TRBD1. The CDR3 loop spans 14 amino acids. Germline CDR1 MNHNS, CDR2 SASEGT. After removal of 8 bases from V and 3 bases from J, the junction contained 8 bases not matched to a gene. CDR3: CASHTGGIDTEAFF. The CDR3 DNA reads TGTGCCAGCCACACAGGGGGTATTGACACTGAAGCTTTCTTT.

A few counts support this clonotype. The chain is built from TRBV28 and TRBJ1-2, with D perhaps TRBD1 (5 bases). Germline V gene sequence: CDR1 MDHEN, CDR2 SYDVKM. The CDR3 is made up of 16 amino acids. The germline V and J ends were trimmed by 4 bases and 4 bases, with 19 bases remaining between them. The CDR3, as DNA: TGTGCCAGCAGTTCGCAAGGTATACAGGCTTTCTATGGCTACACCTTC. Protein product: CASSSQGIQAFYGYTF.

The chain carries TRBV5-4 and TRBJ2-3; 8 bases fit TRBD1. The V gene's germline CDR1 is SGHNT and CDR2 YYREEE (reference sequence). CDR3 size: 13 residues. The V and J ends lost 10 bases and 6 bases, in that order; junction bases with no gene match: 10. CDR3 residues: CALWGQGADTQYF. The CDR3 nucleotides are TGTGCCCTTTGGGGGCAGGGGGCTGATACGCAGTATTTT. The full variable domain, rest sourced from reference TRBV5-4 and TRBJ2-3, is ETGVTQSPTHLIKTRGQQVTLRCSSQSGHNTVSWYQQALGQGPQFIFQYYREEENGRGNFPPRFSGLQFPNYSSELNVNALELDDSALYLCALWGQGADTQYFGPGTRLTVL.

The rearrangement joins TRBV24-1 to TRBJ1-2; no definite D call. CDR3 length equals 12 residues. V was shortened by 3 bases and J by 1 base, with 2 bases between the two germline ends. The germline V gene has CDR1 KGHDR and CDR2 SFDVKD. Here the CDR3 DNA reads TGTGCCACCAGTGATAATAACTATGGCTACACCTTC. Protein: CATSDNNYGYTF.

This clonotype was recorded a few times. This rearrangement joins TRBV9 to TRBJ2-2; tentatively, D is TRBD1 or TRBD2 (5 bases each). This CDR3 is built from 13 residues. CDR1 and CDR2 (germline): SGDLS, YYNGEE. V was cut by 5 bases and J by 5 bases, with 10 bases left in between. CDR3 sequence (DNA): TGTGCCAGCAGGGGGGAGCTTACCGGGGAGCTGTTTTTT. Its translation is CASRGELTGELFF.

The genes are TRBV24-1 and TRBJ2-5, with D unresolved. This CDR3 is 14 amino acids long. CDR1 is KGHDR and CDR2 is SFDVKD in the germline V gene. Trimming took 3 bases from V and 2 from J, leaving 9 bases between them. CDR3 bases: TGTGCCACCAGTGATCTAGACGGTCAAGAGACCCAGTACTTC. It yields the protein CATSDLDGQETQYF.

The genes are TRBV20-1 and TRBJ2-6; 7 bases fit TRBD1. In germline, CDR1 is DFQATT, CDR2 SNEGSKA (reference sequence). The CDR3 spans 14 residues. V was clipped by 6 bases and J by 3 bases; unmatched bases: 5. The chain's CDR3 is CSAPTGIGANVLTF. In DNA, the CDR3 is TGCAGTGCACCGACAGGGATTGGGGCCAACGTCCTGACTTTC.

V usage is TRBV10-1 and J usage is TRBJ2-7, with 8 bases lining up with TRBD1. The CDR3 spans 15 residues. From germline, CDR1 is WNHNN and CDR2 SYGVQD (reference sequence). V dropped 8 bases and J dropped 0; count of bases not matched to a gene: 9. The CDR3 here is CASVQLGQASYEQYF. The CDR3 nucleotides read TGCGCCAGCGTTCAGTTGGGACAGGCCTCCTACGAGCAGTACTTC.

This clonotype was detected a few times. The chain employs TRBV2 and TRBJ2-5; 12 bases line up with TRBD2. Trimming at V came to 6 bases and at J to 5 bases, leaving 16 bases not matched to a gene. Germline CDR1 is SNHLY and CDR2 is FYNNEI. This CDR3 is 18 amino acids long. The CDR3 coding sequence is TGTGCCAGCAGGCCCCGACTAGCGGGAGAAAGAGTCAGCGAGACCCAGTACTTC. As protein: CASRPRLAGERVSETQYF.

This clonotype occurred a few times. CDR3 protein: CASSNTITDTQYF. In DNA form, the CDR3 reads TGTGCCAGCAGCAATACTATAACAGATACGCAGTATTTT. This sequence joins TRBV7-2 and TRBJ2-3; D gene uncertain. Germline V gene lookup returns CDR1 SGHTA and CDR2 FQGNSA. The CDR3 sequence is 13 residues long. Trimming removed 5 bases from V and 3 bases from J, with 9 bases in between.

J is TRBJ2-7 and V is TRBV6-9; D not resolved. Germline CDR1 and CDR2: MNHGY and SVAAGI. Trimming shortened V by 4 bases and J by 4 bases, and 11 bases separated the two germline ends. This CDR3 region has 13 residues. The chain's CDR3 is CASSLSTPYEQYF. As DNA, the CDR3 is TGTGCCAGCAGTTTATCGACACCTTACGAGCAGTACTTC.

The V and J genes are TRBV5-1 and TRBJ1-3; TRBD1 matches at 8 bases. The V gene end was trimmed by 0 bases and the J gene end by 2 bases; junction bases not matched to a gene: 10. Germline CDR1 reads SGHRS; CDR2 reads YFSETQ. The CDR3 length is 18 residues. CDR3: CASSLDPQGQAAGNTIYF. DNA of the CDR3: TGCGCCAGCAGCTTGGACCCGCAGGGACAGGCGGCTGGAAACACCATATATTTT.

This chain joins TRBV7-2 and TRBJ2-1; D perhaps matches TRBD1 (6 bases). The DNA end lines up better with TRBJ2-7; the J call may be wrong. The germline V gene has CDR1 SGHTA and CDR2 FQGNSA. This CDR3 spans 15 amino acids. The CDR3 sequence is CASSSVTGWDNEQYF. The CDR3 DNA reads as TGTGCCAGCAGCTCAGTAACAGGGTGGGACAATGAGCAGTACTTC.

The rearrangement links TRBV6-1 to TRBJ2-7; D ambiguous. The CDR3 loop spans 15 amino acids. The V gene lost 6 bases and the J gene lost 0 bases, with 15 bases spanning the gap. Germline CDR1 and CDR2: MNHNS and SASEGT. CDR3 sequence reads: CASSPTFGYSYEQYF. The CDR3 nucleotides are TGTGCCAGCAGCCCGACTTTCGGCTACTCCTACGAGCAGTACTTC.

This sequence joins TRBV29-1 and TRBJ2-7; D perhaps matches TRBD2 (5 bases). Trimming shortened V by 6 bases and J by 4 bases, and 16 bases separated the two germline ends. This CDR3 contains 13 residues. Looked up from germline, CDR1 is SQVTM and CDR2 is ANQGSEA. CDR3 sequence (DNA): TGCAGCGTCCAAAAAGGACGGGGTTACGAGCAGTACTTC. Amino acids: CSVQKGRGYEQYF.

This clonotype was seen many times. The chain links TRBV30 to TRBJ2-1; 10 bases align to TRBD1. V lost 2 bases and J lost 6; bases outside the gene matches: 4. Germline V gene sequence: CDR1 GTSNPN, CDR2 SVGIG (reference sequence). The CDR3 has 14 residues. The DNA for the CDR3 is TGTGCCTGGAGTCGGGGACAGGGGATCAATGAGCAGTTCTTC. This codes for CAWSRGQGINEQFF.